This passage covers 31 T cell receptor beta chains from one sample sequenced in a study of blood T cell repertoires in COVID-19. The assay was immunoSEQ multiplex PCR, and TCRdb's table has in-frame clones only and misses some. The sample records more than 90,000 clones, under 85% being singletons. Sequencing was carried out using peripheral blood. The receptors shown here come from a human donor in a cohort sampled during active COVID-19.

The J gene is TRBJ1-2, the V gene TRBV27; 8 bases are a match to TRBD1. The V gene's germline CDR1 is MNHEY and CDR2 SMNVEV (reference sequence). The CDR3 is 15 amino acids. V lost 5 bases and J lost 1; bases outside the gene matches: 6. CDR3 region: CASSSTGTGNYGYTF. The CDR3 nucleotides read TGTGCCAGCAGTAGTACGGGGACAGGTAACTATGGCTACACCTTC.

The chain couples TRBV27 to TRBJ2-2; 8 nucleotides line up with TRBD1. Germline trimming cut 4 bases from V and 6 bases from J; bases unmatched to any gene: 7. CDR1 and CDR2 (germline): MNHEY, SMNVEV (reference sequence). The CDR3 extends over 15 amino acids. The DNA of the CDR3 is TGTGCCAGCAGTTCTCCGGGACAGGTCCCCGGGGAGCTGTTTTTT. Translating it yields CASSSPGQVPGELFF.

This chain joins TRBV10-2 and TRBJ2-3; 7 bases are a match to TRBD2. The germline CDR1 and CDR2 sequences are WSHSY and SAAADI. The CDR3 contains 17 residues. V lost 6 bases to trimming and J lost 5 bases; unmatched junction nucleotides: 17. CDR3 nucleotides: TGCGCCAGCAGCTACCCGCCGGGCGGGAGTGTCGGAGATACGCAGTATTTT. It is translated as CASSYPPGGSVGDTQYF.

CDR3 region: CASTSWTGFTSYNEQFF. DNA for the CDR3: TGTGCCAGCACCTCCTGGACAGGGTTTACCTCCTACAATGAGCAGTTCTTC. The chain links TRBV7-2 to TRBJ2-1; 8 bases agree with TRBD1. This CDR3 has 17 residues. Germline loops: CDR1 SGHTA, CDR2 FQGNSA. The J segment lost 0 bases and the V segment lost 7 bases, leaving 11 bases of the junction unmatched. Full variable domain (outside the CDR3, taken from reference TRBV7-2 and TRBJ2-1): GAGVSQSPSNKVTEKGKDVELRCDPISGHTALYWYRQSLGQGLEFLIYFQGNSAPDKSGLPSDRFSAERTGGSVSTLTIQRTQQEDSAVYLCASTSWTGFTSYNEQFFGPGTRLTVL.

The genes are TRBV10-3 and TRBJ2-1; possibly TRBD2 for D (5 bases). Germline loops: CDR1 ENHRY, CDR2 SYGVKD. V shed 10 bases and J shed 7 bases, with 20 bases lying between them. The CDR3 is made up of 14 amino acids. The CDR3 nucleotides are TGTGCCACCAAAATAGGGCAAGGAGGTAATGAGCAGTTCTTC. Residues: CATKIGQGGNEQFF.

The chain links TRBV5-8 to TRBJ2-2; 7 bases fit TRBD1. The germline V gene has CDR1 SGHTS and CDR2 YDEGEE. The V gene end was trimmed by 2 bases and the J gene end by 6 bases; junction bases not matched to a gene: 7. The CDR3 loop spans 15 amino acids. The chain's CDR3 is CASSFRQGQAGELFF. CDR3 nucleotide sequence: TGTGCCAGCAGCTTCCGACAGGGTCAGGCCGGGGAGCTGTTTTTT.

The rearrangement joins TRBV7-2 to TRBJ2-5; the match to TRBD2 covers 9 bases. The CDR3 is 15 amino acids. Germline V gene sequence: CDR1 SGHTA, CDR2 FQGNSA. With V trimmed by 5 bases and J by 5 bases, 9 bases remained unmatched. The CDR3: CASSRGLAGRETQYF. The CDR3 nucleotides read TGTGCCAGCAGCCGGGGGCTAGCGGGGAGGGAGACCCAGTACTTC.

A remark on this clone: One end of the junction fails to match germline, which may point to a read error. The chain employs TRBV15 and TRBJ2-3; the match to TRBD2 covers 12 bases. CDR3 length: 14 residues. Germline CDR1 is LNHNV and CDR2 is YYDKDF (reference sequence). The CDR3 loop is CATSTGLAGSRGIF. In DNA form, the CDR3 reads TGTGCCACCAGCACTGGACTAGCGGGATCGAGGGGTATTTTT.

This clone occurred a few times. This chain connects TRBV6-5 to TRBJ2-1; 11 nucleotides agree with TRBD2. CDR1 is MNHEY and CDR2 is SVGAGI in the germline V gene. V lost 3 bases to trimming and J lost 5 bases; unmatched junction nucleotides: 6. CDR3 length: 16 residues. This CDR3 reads CASSYLTSGVNNEQFF. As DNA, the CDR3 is TGTGCCAGCAGTTATCTGACTAGCGGGGTGAACAATGAGCAGTTCTTC.

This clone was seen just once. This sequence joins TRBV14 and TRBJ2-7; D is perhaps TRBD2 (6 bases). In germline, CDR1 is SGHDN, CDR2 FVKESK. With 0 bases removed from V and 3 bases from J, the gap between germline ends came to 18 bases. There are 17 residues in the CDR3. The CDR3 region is CASSQDESEGAGYEQYF. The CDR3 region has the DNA TGTGCCAGCAGCCAAGATGAGTCGGAGGGAGCGGGCTACGAGCAGTACTTC.

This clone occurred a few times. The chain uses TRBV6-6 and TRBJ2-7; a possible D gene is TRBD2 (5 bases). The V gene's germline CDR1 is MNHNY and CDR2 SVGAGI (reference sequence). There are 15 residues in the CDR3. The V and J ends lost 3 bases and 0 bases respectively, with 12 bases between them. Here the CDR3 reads CASSYPLGSSYEQYF. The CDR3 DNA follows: TGTGCCAGCAGTTATCCTCTGGGGAGCTCCTACGAGCAGTACTTC.

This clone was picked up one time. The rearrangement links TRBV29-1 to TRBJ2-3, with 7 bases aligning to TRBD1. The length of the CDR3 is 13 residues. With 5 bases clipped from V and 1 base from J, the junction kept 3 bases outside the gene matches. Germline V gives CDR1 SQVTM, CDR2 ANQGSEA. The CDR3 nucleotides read TGCAGCGTTTCCGGGACAGGCACAGATACGCAGTATTTT. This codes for CSVSGTGTDTQYF.

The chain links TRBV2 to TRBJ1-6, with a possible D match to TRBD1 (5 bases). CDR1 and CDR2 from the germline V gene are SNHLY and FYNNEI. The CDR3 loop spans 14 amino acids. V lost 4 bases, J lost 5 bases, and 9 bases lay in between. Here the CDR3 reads CASSVGGNNSPLHF. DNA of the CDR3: TGTGCCAGCAGTGTGGGGGGAAATAATTCACCCCTCCACTTT.

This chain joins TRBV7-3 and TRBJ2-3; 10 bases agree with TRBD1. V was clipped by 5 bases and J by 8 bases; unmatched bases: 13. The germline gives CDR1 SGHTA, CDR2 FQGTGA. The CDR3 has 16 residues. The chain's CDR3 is CASSLQPGQGSGTQYF. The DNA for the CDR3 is TGTGCCAGCAGCCTCCAACCGGGACAGGGGAGTGGTACGCAGTATTTT.

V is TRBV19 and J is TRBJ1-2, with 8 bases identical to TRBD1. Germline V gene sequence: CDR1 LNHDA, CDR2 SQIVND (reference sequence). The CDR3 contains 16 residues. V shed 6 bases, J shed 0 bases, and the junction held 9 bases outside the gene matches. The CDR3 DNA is TGTGCCAGTAGAGTCCCGGGACAGGCTCCTAACTATGGCTACACCTTC. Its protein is CASRVPGQAPNYGYTF.

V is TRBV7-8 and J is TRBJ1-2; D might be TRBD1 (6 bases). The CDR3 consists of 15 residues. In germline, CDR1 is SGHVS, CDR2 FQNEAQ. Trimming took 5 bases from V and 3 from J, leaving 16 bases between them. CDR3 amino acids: CASSVGTLNYYGYTF. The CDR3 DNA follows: TGTGCCAGCAGCGTCGGGACACTCAACTACTATGGCTACACCTTC.

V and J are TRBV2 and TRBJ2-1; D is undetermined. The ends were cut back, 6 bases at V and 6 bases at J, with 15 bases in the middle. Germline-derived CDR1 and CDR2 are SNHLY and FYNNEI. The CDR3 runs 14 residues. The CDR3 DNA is TGTGCCAGCAGAACACAAACCCCCTCCAATGAGCAGTTCTTC. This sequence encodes CASRTQTPSNEQFF.

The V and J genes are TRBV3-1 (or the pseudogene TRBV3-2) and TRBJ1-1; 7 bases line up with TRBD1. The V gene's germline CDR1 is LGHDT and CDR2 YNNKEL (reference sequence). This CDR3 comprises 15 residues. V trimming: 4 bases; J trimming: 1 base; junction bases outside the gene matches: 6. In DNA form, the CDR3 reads TGTGCCAGCAGCCGACAGGGAGGTGGGAACACTGAAGCTTTCTTT. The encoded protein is CASSRQGGGNTEAFF.

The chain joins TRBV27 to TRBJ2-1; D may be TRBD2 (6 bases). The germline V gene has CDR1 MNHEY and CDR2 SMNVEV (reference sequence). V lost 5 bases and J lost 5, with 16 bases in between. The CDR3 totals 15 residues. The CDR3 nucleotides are TGTGCCAGCAGTCCCGCCCGGGGGAGCGACAATGAGCAGTTCTTC. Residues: CASSPARGSDNEQFF.

The CDR3 DNA is TGTGCCAGCAGTTACGAGACTCGTTCCAATTCACCCCTCCACTTT. Its protein product is CASSYETRSNSPLHF. The gene calls are TRBV6-6 and TRBJ1-6; D not certain. CDR1 MNHNY and CDR2 SVGAGI come from the germline V gene (reference sequence). Between the trimmed V and J ends, which lost 2 bases and 7 bases, there was a span of 12 bases. The CDR3 totals 15 residues.

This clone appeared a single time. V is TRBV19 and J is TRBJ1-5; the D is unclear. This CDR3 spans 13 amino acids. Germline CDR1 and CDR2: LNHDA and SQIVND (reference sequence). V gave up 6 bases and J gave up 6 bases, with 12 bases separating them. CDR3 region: CASSNGGGQPQHF. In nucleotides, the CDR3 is TGTGCCAGTAGCAACGGAGGCGGTCAGCCCCAGCATTTT.

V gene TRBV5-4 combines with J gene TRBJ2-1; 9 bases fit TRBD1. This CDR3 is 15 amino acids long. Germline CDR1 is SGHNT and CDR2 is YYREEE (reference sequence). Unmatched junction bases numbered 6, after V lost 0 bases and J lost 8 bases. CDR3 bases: TGTGCCAGCAGCTTGGAACCGGGACAGGGACATGAGCAGTTCTTC. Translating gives CASSLEPGQGHEQFF.

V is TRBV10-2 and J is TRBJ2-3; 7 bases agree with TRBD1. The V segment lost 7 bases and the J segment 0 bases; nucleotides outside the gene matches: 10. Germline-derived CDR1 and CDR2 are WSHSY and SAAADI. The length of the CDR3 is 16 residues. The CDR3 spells CASTSGQLASTDTQYF. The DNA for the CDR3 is TGCGCCAGCACCTCGGGACAGCTAGCTAGCACAGATACGCAGTATTTT.

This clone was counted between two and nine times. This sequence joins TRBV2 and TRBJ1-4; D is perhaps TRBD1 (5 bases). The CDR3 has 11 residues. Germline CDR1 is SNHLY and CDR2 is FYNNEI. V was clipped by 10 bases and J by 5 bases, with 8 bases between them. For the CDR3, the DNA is TGTGCCACGACAGTAAATGAAAAACTGTTTTTT. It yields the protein CATTVNEKLFF.

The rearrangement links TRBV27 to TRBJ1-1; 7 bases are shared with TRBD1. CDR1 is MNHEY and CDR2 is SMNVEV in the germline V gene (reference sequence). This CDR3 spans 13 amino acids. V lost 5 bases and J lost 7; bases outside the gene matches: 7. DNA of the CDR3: TGTGCCAGCAGTCCACTACAGGGGCTTGAAGCTTTCTTT. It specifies CASSPLQGLEAFF.

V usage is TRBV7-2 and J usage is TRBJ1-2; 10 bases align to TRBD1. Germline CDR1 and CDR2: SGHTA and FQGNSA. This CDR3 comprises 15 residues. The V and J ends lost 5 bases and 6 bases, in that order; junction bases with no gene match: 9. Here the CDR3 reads CASSRPDRGRNGYTF. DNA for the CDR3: TGTGCCAGCAGCCGCCCCGACAGGGGGCGGAATGGCTACACCTTC.

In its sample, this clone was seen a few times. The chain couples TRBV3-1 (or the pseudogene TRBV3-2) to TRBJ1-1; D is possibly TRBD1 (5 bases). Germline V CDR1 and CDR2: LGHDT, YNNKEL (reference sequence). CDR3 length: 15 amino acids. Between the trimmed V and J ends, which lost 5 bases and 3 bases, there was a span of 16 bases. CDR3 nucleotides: TGTGCCAGCAGCTCCCGACACGCCAGGGACACTGAAGCTTTCTTT. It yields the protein CASSSRHARDTEAFF.

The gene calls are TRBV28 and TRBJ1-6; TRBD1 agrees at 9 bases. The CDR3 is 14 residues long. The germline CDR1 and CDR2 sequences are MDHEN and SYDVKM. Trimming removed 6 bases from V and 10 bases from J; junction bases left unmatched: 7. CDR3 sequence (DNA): TGTGCCAGCAGCTGGGACAGGGCAAGGTCACCCCTCCACTTT. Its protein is CASSWDRARSPLHF. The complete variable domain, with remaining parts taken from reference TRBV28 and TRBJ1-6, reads DVKVTQSSRYLVKRTGEKVFLECVQDMDHENMFWYRQDPGLGLRLIYFSYDVKMKEKGDIPEGYSVSREKKERFSLILESASTNQTSMYLCASSWDRARSPLHFGNGTRLTVT.

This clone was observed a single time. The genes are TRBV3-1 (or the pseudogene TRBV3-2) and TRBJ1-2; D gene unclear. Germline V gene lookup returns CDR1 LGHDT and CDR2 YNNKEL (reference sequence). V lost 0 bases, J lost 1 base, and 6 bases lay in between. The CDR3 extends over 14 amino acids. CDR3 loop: CASSQEAGNYGYTF. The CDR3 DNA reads TGTGCCAGCAGCCAAGAGGCGGGTAACTATGGCTACACCTTC.

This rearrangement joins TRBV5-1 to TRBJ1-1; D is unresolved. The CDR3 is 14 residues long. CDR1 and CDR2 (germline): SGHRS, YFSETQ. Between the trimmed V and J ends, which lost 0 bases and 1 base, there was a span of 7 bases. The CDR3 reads CASSLESGNTEAFF. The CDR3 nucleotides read TGCGCCAGCAGCTTGGAGAGCGGGAACACTGAAGCTTTCTTT.

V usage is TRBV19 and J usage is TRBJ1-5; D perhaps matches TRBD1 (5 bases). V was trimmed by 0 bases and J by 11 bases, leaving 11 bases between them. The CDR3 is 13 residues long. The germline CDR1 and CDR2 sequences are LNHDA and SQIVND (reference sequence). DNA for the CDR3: TGTGCCAGTAGTATAGAAAGGGACTTGTCCCAGCATTTT. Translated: CASSIERDLSQHF.